This record covers a single TCR beta chain. The sample contains more than one DNA sequence encoding this CDR3. The data were taken from a study of shared clonotypes between healthy human individuals. This table comes from immunoSEQ multiplex PCR, and its TCRdb copy is limited to in-frame clones, with some not included. Of about 2.3 million clones listed, under 95% are singletons. CDR1 is KGHSH and CDR2 is LQKENI in the germline V gene. The CDR3 spans 14 residues. V was clipped by 2 bases and J by 3 bases; unmatched bases: 4. This TCR derives from a man aged 18 to 30 in good health. Some clones in this sample may be carry-over from other donors' samples. The sequenced sample was naive CD4+ T cells from PBMCs. Subset noted: CD45RA+ positively selected. The chain carries TRBV18 and TRBJ2-7, with 7 nucleotides matching TRBD2. The CDR3 DNA is TGTGCCAGCTCACCAGGCCCGGGGGGCTACGAGCAGTACTTC. Translated, it gives CASSPGPGGYEQYF.